Each of the 2 T cell receptor beta chains below was sequenced from the same sample in a study of T cell responses to AZD1222 COVID-19 vaccine (dated by TCRdb to the early 2020s). Taken with the paper, the label for time point translates to: baseline before first vaccination. The method was the immunoSEQ multiplex PCR assay. Sourced from immuneACCESS, this table was stored by TCRdb with only in-frame sequences that have V and J called. A share of the clones is absent; for the studies checked, an unresolved V gene accounts for under half, and the remainder has no known explanation. This sample lists approximately 110,000 clones; about 93% were detected once. Jointly, the top ten make up roughly 2% of the sample. The sequencing here drew on peripheral blood, taken on day 0 of AZD1222 vaccination. The receptors were gathered from an adult in good health.

The chain uses TRBV6-5 and TRBJ1-3; D gene unclear. Germline values: CDR1 MNHEY, CDR2 SVGAGI. The CDR3 is made up of 14 amino acids. V was shortened by 7 bases and J by 6 bases, with 16 bases between the two germline ends. The CDR3 sequence: CASTASRTLNTIYF. The DNA for the CDR3 is TGTGCCAGCACCGCGTCACGAACATTAAACACCATATATTTT.

The gene calls are TRBV7-8 and TRBJ2-1; 10 bases align to TRBD2. The CDR3 length is 17 residues. Germline CDR1 reads SGHVS; CDR2 reads FQNEAQ. The trim removed 4 bases at V and 12 bases at J, leaving 18 bases unmatched. In DNA form, the CDR3 reads TGTGCCAGCAGCTCGGTATTTGCTAGCGGGAGCCCTCTAGGGCAGTTCTTC. Protein: CASSSVFASGSPLGQFF.